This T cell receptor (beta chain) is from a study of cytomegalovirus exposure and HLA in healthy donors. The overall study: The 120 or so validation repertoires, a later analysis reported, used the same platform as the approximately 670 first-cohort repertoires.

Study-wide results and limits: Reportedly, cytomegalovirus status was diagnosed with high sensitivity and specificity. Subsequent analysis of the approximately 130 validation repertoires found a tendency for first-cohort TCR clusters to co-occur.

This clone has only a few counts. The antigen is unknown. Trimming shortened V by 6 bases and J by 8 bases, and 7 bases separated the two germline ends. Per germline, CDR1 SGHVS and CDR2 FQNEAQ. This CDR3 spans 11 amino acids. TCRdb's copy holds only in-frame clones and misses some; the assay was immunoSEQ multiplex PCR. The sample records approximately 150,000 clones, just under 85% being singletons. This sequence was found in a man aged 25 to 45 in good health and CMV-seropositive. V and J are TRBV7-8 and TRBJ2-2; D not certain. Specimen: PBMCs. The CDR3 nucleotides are TGTGCCAGCAGGGTCAGTGGGGAGCTGTTTTTT. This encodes CASRVSGELFF.